This TCR beta chain was sequenced for a study of T-cell memory formation after mild COVID-19. The TCR alpha and TCR beta cDNA libraries, bearing sample barcodes and UMIs, were generated by 5'RACE using constant-segment primers. MiXCR, applied by TCRdb to the 5' RACE reads, yields one record per CDR3 protein. The sample records about 340,000 distinct CDR3 sequences, 15% to 20% being singletons. The CDR3 sequence is 18 residues long. This clonotype has just a few counts. Its antigen remains unknown. Findings and limits, study-wide: The study found balanced CD4/CD8 in clones contracting day 15 to 85 and a CD4+ lean in later expanders. Contracting CD4+ clones were located mainly in CM and EM, and CD8+ clones in EMRA. Some clones that responded turned up in pre-infection memory, which suggests that cross-reactive memory joined in.

V is TRBV21-1 and J is TRBJ1-2; the table's TRBD1 call for D was not verified on the DNA. TRBV21-1 is described as a pseudogene. Sequencing input: PBMCs or a T cell subset sorted from them (not recorded which). The source is a young man who had mild COVID-19 (a few samples of this study predate the infection). Cell type and time point are not known. CDR3 loop: CASSARSGQGAANYGYTF. DNA for the CDR3: TGTGCCAGCAGCGCCCGGTCGGGACAGGGAGCAGCCAACTATGGCTACACCTTC.